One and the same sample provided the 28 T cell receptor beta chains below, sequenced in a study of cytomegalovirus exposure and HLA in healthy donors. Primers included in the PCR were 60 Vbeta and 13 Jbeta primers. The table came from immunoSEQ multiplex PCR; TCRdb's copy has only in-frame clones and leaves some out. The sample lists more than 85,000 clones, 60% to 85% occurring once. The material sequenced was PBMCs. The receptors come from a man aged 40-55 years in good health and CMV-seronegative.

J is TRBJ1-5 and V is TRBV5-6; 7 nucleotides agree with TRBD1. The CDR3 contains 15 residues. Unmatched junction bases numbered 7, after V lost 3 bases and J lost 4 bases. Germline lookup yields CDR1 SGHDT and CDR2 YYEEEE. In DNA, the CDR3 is TGTGCCAGCAGCTCTCCGGGACAGCGGAATCAGCCCCAGCATTTT. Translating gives CASSSPGQRNQPQHF.

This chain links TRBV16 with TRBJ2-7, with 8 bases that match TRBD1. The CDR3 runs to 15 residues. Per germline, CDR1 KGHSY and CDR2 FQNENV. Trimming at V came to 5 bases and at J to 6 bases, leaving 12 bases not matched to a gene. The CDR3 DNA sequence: TGTGCCAGCAGCGCCCGGAACAGGGGGGTTGTCGAGCAGTACTTC. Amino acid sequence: CASSARNRGVVEQYF. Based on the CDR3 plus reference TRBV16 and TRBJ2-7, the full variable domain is GEEVAQTPKHLVRGEGQKAKLYCAPIKGHSYVFWYQQVLKNEFKFLISFQNENVFDETGMPKERFSAKCLPNSPCSLEIQATKLEDSAVYFCASSARNRGVVEQYFGPGTRLTVT.

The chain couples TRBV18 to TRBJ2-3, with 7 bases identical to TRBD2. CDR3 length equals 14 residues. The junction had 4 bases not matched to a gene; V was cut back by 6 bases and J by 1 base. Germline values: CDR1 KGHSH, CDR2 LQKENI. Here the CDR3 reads CASSRGGGTDTQYF. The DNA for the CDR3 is TGTGCCAGCTCGCGGGGAGGGGGCACAGATACGCAGTATTTT.

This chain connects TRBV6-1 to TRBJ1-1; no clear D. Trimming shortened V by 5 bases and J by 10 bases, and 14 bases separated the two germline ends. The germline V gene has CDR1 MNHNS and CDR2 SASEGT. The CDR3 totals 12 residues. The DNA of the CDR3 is TGTGCCAGCAGTATCGCCGGTTTCGGAGCTTTCTTT. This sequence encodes CASSIAGFGAFF.

The CDR3 here is CASTPQDSVNEKLFF. The CDR3, as DNA: TGTGCCAGCACCCCCCAGGACAGTGTTAATGAAAAACTGTTTTTT. V gene TRBV6-6 combines with J gene TRBJ1-4, with a possible D match to TRBD1 (6 bases). V was cut by 7 bases and J by 4 bases, with 16 bases left in between. The germline V gene has CDR1 MNHNY and CDR2 SVGAGI (reference sequence). This CDR3 spans 15 amino acids.

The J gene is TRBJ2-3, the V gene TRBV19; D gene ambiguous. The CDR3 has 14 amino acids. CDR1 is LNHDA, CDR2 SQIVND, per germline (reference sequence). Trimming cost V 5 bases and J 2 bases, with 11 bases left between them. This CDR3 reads CASSGGATTDTQYF. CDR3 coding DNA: TGTGCCAGTAGTGGCGGAGCTACCACAGATACGCAGTATTTT.

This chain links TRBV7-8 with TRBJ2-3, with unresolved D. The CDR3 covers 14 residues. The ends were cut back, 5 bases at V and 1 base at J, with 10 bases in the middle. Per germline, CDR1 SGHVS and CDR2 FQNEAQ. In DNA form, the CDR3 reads TGTGCCAGCAGCCCGGGTGAGGGCACAGATACGCAGTATTTT. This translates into CASSPGEGTDTQYF.

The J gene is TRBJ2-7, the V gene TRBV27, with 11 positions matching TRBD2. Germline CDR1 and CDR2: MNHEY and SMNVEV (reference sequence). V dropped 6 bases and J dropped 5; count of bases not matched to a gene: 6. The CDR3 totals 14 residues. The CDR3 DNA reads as TGTGCCAGCAGACCCGGGACTAGCGGCCACGAGCAGTACTTC. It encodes CASRPGTSGHEQYF.

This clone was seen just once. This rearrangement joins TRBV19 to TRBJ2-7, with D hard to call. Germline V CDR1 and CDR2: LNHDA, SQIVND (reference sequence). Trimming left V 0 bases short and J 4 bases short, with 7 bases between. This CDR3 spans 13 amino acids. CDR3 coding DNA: TGTGCCAGTAGTATAGATCCGAGTTACGAGCAGTACTTC. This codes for CASSIDPSYEQYF.

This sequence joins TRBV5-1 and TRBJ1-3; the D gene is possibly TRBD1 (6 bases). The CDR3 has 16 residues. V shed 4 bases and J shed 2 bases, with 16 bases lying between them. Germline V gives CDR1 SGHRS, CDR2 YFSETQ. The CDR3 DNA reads TGCGCCAGCAGCGTGGACAAGGGGGTAACTGGAAACACCATATATTTT. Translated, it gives CASSVDKGVTGNTIYF.

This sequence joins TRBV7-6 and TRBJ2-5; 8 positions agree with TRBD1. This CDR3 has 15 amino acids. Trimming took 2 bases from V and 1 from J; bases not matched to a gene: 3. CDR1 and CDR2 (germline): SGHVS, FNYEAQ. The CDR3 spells CASSLSGQGQETQYF. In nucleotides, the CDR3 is TGTGCCAGCAGCTTATCCGGACAGGGCCAAGAGACCCAGTACTTC.

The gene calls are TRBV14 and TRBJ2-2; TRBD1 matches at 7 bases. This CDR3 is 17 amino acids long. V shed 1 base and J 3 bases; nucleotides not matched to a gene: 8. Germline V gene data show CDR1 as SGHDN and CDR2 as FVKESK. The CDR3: CASSQVANRGHTGELFF. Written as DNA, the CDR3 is TGTGCCAGCAGCCAAGTCGCCAACAGGGGTCACACCGGGGAGCTGTTTTTT.

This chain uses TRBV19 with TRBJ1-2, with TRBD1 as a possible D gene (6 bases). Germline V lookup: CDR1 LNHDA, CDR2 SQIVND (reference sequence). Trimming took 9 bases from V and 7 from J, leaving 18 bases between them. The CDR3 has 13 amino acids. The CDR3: CASTSRTVTGYTF. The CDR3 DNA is TGTGCCAGCACCTCCAGGACAGTGACTGGCTACACCTTC.

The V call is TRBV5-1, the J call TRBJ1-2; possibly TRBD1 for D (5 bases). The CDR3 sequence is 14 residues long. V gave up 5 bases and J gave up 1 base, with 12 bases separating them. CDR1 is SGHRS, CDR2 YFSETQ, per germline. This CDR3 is CASRDQGINYGYTF. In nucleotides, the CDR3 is TGCGCCAGCAGGGACCAGGGAATTAACTATGGCTACACCTTC.

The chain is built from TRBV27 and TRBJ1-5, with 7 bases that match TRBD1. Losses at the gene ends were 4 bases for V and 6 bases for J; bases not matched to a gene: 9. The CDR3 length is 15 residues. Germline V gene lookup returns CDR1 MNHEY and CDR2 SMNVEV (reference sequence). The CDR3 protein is CASSWSGGGGQPQHF. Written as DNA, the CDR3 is TGTGCCAGCAGTTGGTCAGGAGGGGGCGGTCAGCCCCAGCATTTT.

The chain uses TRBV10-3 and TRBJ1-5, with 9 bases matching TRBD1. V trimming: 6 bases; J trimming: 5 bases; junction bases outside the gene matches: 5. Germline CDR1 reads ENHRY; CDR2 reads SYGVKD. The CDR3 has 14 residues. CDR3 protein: CAISNRDRDQPQHF. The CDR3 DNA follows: TGTGCCATCAGCAACCGGGACAGGGATCAGCCCCAGCATTTT.

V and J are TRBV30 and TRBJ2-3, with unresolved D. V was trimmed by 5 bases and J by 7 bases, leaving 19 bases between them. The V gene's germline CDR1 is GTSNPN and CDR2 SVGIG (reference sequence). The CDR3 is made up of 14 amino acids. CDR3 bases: TGTGCCTGGTCGACTGGTCCCCCACTCTATACGCAGTATTTT. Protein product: CAWSTGPPLYTQYF.

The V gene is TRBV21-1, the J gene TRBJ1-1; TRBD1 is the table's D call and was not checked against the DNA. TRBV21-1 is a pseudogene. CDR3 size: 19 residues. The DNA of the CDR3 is TGTGCCAGCAGCCAGAGGACAGGGAGCTTTTTGTATGGAGGGACCGAAGCTTTCTTT. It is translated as CASSQRTGSFLYGGTEAFF.

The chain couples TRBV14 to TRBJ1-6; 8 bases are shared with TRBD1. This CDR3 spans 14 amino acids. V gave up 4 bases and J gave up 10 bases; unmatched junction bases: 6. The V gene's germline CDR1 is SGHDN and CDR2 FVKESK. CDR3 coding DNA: TGTGCCAGCAGCCGAGACAGGGGTGGATCACCCCTCCACTTT. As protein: CASSRDRGGSPLHF. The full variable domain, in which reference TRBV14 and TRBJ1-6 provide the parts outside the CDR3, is EAGVTQFPSHSVIEKGQTVTLRCDPISGHDNLYWYRRVMGKEIKFLLHFVKESKQDESGMPNNRFLAERTGGTYSTLKVQPAELEDSGVYFCASSRDRGGSPLHFGNGTRLTVT.

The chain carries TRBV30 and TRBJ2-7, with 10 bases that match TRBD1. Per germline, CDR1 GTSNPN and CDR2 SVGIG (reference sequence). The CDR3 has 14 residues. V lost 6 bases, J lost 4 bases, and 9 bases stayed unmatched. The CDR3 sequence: CACRRGTGVYEQYF. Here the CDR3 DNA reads TGTGCCTGCCGGAGGGGGACAGGGGTGTACGAGCAGTACTTC.

The CDR3 coding sequence is TGTGCCAGCAGTTTATCGGGGACTAGCGGGCAAGAGACCCAGTACTTC. It codes for CASSLSGTSGQETQYF. The chain recombines TRBV27 with TRBJ2-5; 12 bases are a match to TRBD2. Trimming took 0 bases from V and 2 from J; bases not matched to a gene: 1. Per the germline V gene, CDR1 is MNHEY and CDR2 is SMNVEV (reference sequence). This CDR3 is built from 16 residues.

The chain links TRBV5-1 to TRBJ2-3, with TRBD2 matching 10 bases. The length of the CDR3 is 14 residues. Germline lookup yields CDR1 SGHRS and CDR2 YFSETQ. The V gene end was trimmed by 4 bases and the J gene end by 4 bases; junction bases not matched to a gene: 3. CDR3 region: CASSPTSGPDTQYF. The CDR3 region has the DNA TGCGCCAGCAGCCCGACTAGCGGGCCAGATACGCAGTATTTT.

The CDR3 here is CASRNPGQGTETQYF. CDR3 DNA sequence: TGTGCCAGTAGGAACCCGGGACAGGGAACAGAGACCCAGTACTTC. This chain connects TRBV19 to TRBJ2-5; 9 bases line up with TRBD1. CDR1 and CDR2 from the germline V gene are LNHDA and SQIVND (reference sequence). CDR3 length equals 15 residues. V shed 6 bases, J shed 4 bases, and the junction held 9 bases outside the gene matches.

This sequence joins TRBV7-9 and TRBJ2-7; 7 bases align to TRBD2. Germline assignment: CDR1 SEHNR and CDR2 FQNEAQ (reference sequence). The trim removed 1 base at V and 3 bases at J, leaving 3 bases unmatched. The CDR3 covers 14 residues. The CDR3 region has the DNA TGTGCCAGCAGCTTAGAGGGACTACTCTACGAGCAGTACTTC. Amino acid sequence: CASSLEGLLYEQYF.

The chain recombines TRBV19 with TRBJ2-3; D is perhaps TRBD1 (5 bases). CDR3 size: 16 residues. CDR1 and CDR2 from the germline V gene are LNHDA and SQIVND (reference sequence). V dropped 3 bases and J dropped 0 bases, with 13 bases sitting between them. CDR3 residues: CASSISRQTSTDTQYF. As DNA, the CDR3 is TGTGCCAGTAGTATTTCTAGACAGACTAGCACAGATACGCAGTATTTT.

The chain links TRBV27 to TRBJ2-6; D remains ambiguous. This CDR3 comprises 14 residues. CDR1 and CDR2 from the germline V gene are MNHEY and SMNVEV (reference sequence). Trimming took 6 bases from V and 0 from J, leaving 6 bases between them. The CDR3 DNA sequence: TGTGCCAGCAGGGAGAGCTCTGGGGCCAACGTCCTGACTTTC. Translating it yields CASRESSGANVLTF.

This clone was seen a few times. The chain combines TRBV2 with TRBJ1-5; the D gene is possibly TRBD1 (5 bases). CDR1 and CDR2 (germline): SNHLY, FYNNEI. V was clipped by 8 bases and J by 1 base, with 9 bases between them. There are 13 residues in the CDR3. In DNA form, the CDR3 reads TGTGCCAGCCAGACAGAAAGCAATCAGCCCCAGCATTTT. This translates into CASQTESNQPQHF.

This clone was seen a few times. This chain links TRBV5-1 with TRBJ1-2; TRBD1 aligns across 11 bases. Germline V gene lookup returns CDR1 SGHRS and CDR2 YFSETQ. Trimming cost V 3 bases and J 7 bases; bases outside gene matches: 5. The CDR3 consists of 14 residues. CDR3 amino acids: CASSSGTGGFGYTF. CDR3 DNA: TGCGCCAGCAGCTCCGGGACAGGGGGTTTTGGCTACACCTTC.